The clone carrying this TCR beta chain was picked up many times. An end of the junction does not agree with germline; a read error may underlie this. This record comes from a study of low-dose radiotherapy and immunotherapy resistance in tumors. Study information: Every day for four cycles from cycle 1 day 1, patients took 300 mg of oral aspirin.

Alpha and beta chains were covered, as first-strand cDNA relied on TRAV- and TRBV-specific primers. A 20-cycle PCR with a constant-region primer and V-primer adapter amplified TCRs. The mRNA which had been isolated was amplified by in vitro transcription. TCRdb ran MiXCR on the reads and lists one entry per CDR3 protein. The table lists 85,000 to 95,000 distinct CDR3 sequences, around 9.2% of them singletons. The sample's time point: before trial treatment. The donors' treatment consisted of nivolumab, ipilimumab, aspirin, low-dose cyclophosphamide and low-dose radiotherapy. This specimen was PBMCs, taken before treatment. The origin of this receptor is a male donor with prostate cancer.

DNA of the CDR3: TGTGCCAGCGGCTTACCAACCGGGGAGCTGTTTTTT. Translation gives CASGLPTGELFF. The V gene is TRBV7-2, the J gene TRBJ2-2; D not resolved. CDR3 size: 12 residues. Per the germline V gene, CDR1 is SGHTA and CDR2 is FQGNSA.